This T cell receptor (beta chain) is drawn from a study of human T cells and chemical hapten exposure. Study-wide background: Reading of the patch tests, which applied 0.01% DPC to the upper back, occurred at 6 days. The study, taken as a whole, reports: In comparison with controls, expanded TCRs gave rise to a significantly larger number of large CDR3 similarity clusters.

TCRdb called the RACE reads again in MiXCR, with one record for every CDR3 protein. Of about 110,000 distinct CDR3 sequences listed, about 34% were seen once; the top ten hold less than 3%. This CDR3 region has 14 residues. The V end was cut by 5 bases, the J end by 3 bases, with 14 bases between. CDR1 is MNHNS and CDR2 is SASEGT in the germline V gene. Described time point: patch test 3, about 24 weeks after DPC sensitization. Stated treatment: therapeutic diphenylcyclopropenone sensitization with weekly scalp DPC. In this sample, this clonotype turned up once. The antigen remains undetermined. This sequence was found in a man aged 40-49 years with alopecia areata. Some clones in this sample may be carry-over from other donors' samples. The gene calls are TRBV6-1 and TRBJ2-7, with a tentative D call TRBD2 (6 bases). The source material was whole blood, sampled in connection with sensitization to the hapten diphenylcyclopropenone (DPC). The CDR3: CASSKPGLNYEQYV. The CDR3 coding sequence is TGTGCCAGCAGTAAACCGGGACTCAACTACGAGCAGTACGTC.